This paragraph covers one T cell receptor beta chain sequence. What this receptor recognizes is not known. No base-level quality is on record; no much larger clone is a single base apart. Preparation of the library involved the immunoSEQ multiplex PCR assay. On the authors' methods: To diagnose cytomegalovirus status from the catalog of TCR beta chain sequences, a statistical classification framework was built. What TCRdb holds here is the immuneACCESS table cut down to in-frame rearrangements. Part of the clones is not present; checked against another copy, under half of the missing clones reflect an unresolved V gene, and the others are unexplained. V and J calls and clone size are copied from that table; D and trimming were computed from the DNA. The sample table holds around 140,000 clones, of which 70% to 90% were seen once. The ten largest clones capture around 10% of the sample. The data belong to a study of cytomegalovirus exposure and HLA in healthy donors (dated by TCRdb to about 2017). For the wider study: The roughly 670 repertoires of the first cohort and the 95 to 150 validation repertoires were produced on the same platform, according to a later analysis. The aim of the study was to test whether cataloging public T cell receptors could identify signatures of past pathogen exposure. In addition to the first cohort of 650 to 750 subjects, a separate validation cohort of 120 different subjects was used. To predict cytomegalovirus infection status, the study combined high-throughput TCR immunosequencing, statistical association of individual TCRs with disease status, and machine learning. What the study reported, not specific to this receptor: Subsequent analysis determined that TCRs grouped into clusters in the first cohort also showed a tendency toward co-occurrence across the approximately 120 validation repertoires, and 85% to 95% of cluster scores exceeded 0. Cytomegalovirus status was reported to be diagnosed by the classifier with high specificity and sensitivity in both the original and validation cohorts. The authors suggested that the approach could potentially be generalized to other disease states and immunological phenotypes. Three of the identified cytomegalovirus-associated TCR beta chains were confirmed in vitro to be specific for cytomegalovirus antigens. A later analysis lacked HLA typing for the validation cohort, so it scored co-occurrence in that cohort across all 120 or so repertoires. The study listed 150 to 200 TCR beta chains as associated with cytomegalovirus. Most TCR sequences were observed very rarely across donors, whereas some public TCRs were present in many individuals.

Separate from the roughly 700-subject first cohort, the validation cohort of 90 to 150 subjects was the group to which the donors belonged. The TCR was taken from a man aged 18 to 29 in good health and CMV-seropositive. The material sequenced was PBMCs.

The CDR3 here reads CASGKTGFYGYTF. The nucleotide sequence is given as TGTGCCAGCGGGAAGACAGGGTTCTATGGCTACACCTTC. The sequence links TRBV6-5 to TRBJ1-2; 7 junctional bases match TRBD1. The CDR3 goes from the cysteine to the phenylalanine over 13 residues. Of all the DNA, just the CDR3 is kept, 39 bases in frame from base 1. At the junction V is shortened by 8 bases and J by 4 bases; bases outside the gene matches: 7. Via the germline V gene, CDR1 is MNHEY and CDR2 SVGAGI.